This record looks at one TCR beta chain sequence and its context. The target antigen is unknown. These data come from a study of OX40 agonist ivuxolimab in advanced cancers. General observations from the study: CD8+ T cells were the subset that, on average, had more expanded clones than CD4+. Low normalized T-cell clonal expansion also characterized some of the nonresponders.

Using immunoSEQ multiplex PCR, the repertoire was profiled, and TCRdb retains in-frame clones only, with some absent. The repertoire has 70,000 to 95,000 clones, about 94% of them found once; the top ten carry 8% to 10%. V gave up 3 bases and J gave up 2 bases, with 11 bases separating them. The CDR3 has 13 amino acids. Germline V gene sequence: CDR1 SQVTM, CDR2 ANQGSEA. The genes are TRBV29-1 and TRBJ2-7; D uncertain. This sequence originates from an adult with an advanced solid tumor such as melanoma, head and neck, liver or kidney cancer. The starting material was CD4+ or CD8+ T cells sorted from blood, obtained in a trial of the OX40 agonist ivuxolimab. In DNA, the CDR3 is TGCAGCGTTGAGGCGGATAACACCTACGAGCAGTACTTC. As protein: CSVEADNTYEQYF.